The rows below give T cell receptor beta chains drawn from one sample of a study of cytomegalovirus exposure and HLA in healthy donors. TCRdb's table, derived via immunoSEQ multiplex PCR, lists solely in-frame clones and lacks some. Among 95,000 to 150,000 clones, over 75% were seen once, and the ten largest hold approximately 1.5%. What was sequenced was PBMCs. Source of these receptors: a woman between 18 and 29 years old in good health and CMV-seronegative. Both conserved end residues are part of each CDR3. The D gene is left open where the match is weak. Size is omitted from some rows. Given values are once, few, many or a class for expanded clones.

. | TRBJ1-2 | . | 16 | TRBV7-8 | TGTGCCAGCACCCCACGGCAGGGGTGGGTTAACTATGGCTACACCTTC | CASTPRQGWVNYGYTF
TRBD2 | TRBJ2-7 | . | 15 | TRBV5-1 | TGCGCCAGCAGCTCGGGCGGGAGGGCCAGCTACGAGCAGTACTTC | CASSSGGRASYEQYF
TRBD1 | TRBJ1-1 | . | 12 | TRBV6-1 | TGTGCCAGTACCGGGACAGGGCAACCAGCTTTCTTT | CASTGTGQPAFF
TRBD1 | TRBJ1-1 | . | 13 | TRBV5-1 | TGCGCCAGCAGCCGACAGGGGAACACTGAAGCTTTCTTT | CASSRQGNTEAFF
. | TRBJ1-1 | . | 18 | TRBV7-9 | TGTGCCAGCAGCGGATTAGCTTCGGACGGGACTCAGAACACTGAAGCTTTCTTT | CASSGLASDGTQNTEAFF
. | TRBJ2-4 | . | 13 | TRBV27 | TGTGCCAGCAGTTTAAACGCAGGAAACATTCAGTACTTC | CASSLNAGNIQYF
. | TRBJ2-7 | . | 14 | TRBV5-1 | TGCGCCAGCAGCTCTACTGGACGGGGTCACGAGCAGTACTTC | CASSSTGRGHEQYF
TRBD2 | TRBJ2-2 | . | 15 | TRBV6-1 | TGTGCCAGCGGTAGCGGGAGGGCCGCCACCGGGGAGCTGTTTTTT | CASGSGRAATGELFF
. | TRBJ2-1 | once | 15 | TRBV7-2 | TGTGCCAGCAGCCTTAGCGGTAGCTCCTACAATGAGCAGTTCTTC | CASSLSGSSYNEQFF
. | TRBJ2-1 | . | 11 | TRBV5-1 | TGCGCCAGCAGTTGGGCAGATGAGCAGTTCTTC | CASSWADEQFF
. | TRBJ2-1 | few | 16 | TRBV19 | TGTGCCAGTAGTTTACTCGGGACTCAATTTTACAATGAGCAGTTCTTC | CASSLLGTQFYNEQFF
. | TRBJ1-3 | . | 15 | TRBV5-1 | TGCGCCAGCAGCTTGGGATCAGGGGCTGGAAACACCATATATTTT | CASSLGSGAGNTIYF
TRBD2 | TRBJ2-1 | . | 16 | TRBV19 | TGTGCCAGTAGTATAGATGCGGGAGAGGTCTACAATGAGCAGTTCTTC | CASSIDAGEVYNEQFF
. | TRBJ1-5 | once | 13 | TRBV29-1 | TGCAGCGTTGAAGAGGGGGGGGATCAGCCCCAGCATTTT | CSVEEGGDQPQHF
. | TRBJ1-1 | . | 13 | TRBV7-2 | TGTGCCAGCAGCCCCGACAGCAACACTGAAGCTTTCTTT | CASSPDSNTEAFF
. | TRBJ2-2 | . | 16 | TRBV21-1 | TGTGCCATCCTCGTTGGCGGGTGGGGGAACACCGGGGAGCTGTTTTTT | CAILVGGWGNTGELFF
TRBD1 | TRBJ1-4 | . | 14 | TRBV7-9 | TGTGCCAGCAGCCAGGGGGGCGTTAATGAAAAACTGTTTTTT | CASSQGGVNEKLFF
. | TRBJ2-1 | few | 13 | TRBV4-3 | TGCGCCAGCAGCGTGGGGCTTCGGAATGAGCAGTTCTTC | CASSVGLRNEQFF
. | TRBJ1-3 | once | 14 | TRBV7-9 | TGTGCCAGCAGCTTATCCGTCTCTGGAAACACCATATATTTT | CASSLSVSGNTIYF
. | TRBJ2-1 | . | 14 | TRBV5-1 | TGCGCCAGCAGCTTGGTAGTGGGGCTGAATGAGCAGTTCTTC | CASSLVVGLNEQFF